Following are 31 T cell receptor beta chains from one sample sequenced in a study of human T cells and chemical hapten exposure. TCRdb recomputed calls from the RACE reads with MiXCR, one row per CDR3 protein. Of fewer than 500,000 distinct CDR3 sequences in the sample, approximately 5% were seen once. Time point here: patch test 1, 2 weeks after DPC sensitization. Sample treatment: therapeutic diphenylcyclopropenone sensitization with weekly scalp DPC. The starting material was whole blood, obtained in connection with sensitization to the hapten diphenylcyclopropenone (DPC). These receptors were obtained from a woman in her fifties or sixties with alopecia areata. Some clones in this sample may be carry-over from other donors' samples.

This chain links TRBV29-1 with TRBJ2-2; tentative D call: TRBD1 (6 bases). Germline V gene sequence: CDR1 SQVTM, CDR2 ANQGSEA. CDR3 size: 14 residues. V was trimmed by 6 bases and J by 3 bases, leaving 14 bases between them. The CDR3 spells CSVHRDTYTGELFF. DNA for the CDR3: TGCAGCGTCCATAGGGACACCTACACCGGGGAGCTGTTTTTT.

This clonotype was seen at least ten times. V usage is TRBV6-2 or TRBV6-3 and J usage is TRBJ2-1; D is uncertain. This CDR3 contains 16 residues. V was cut by 0 bases and J by 0 bases, with 9 bases left in between. Looked up from germline, CDR1 is MNHEY and CDR2 is SVGEGT. The CDR3 coding sequence is TGTGCCAGCAGTTACTCGATGAGGTACTCCTACAATGAGCAGTTCTTC. It translates to CASSYSMRYSYNEQFF.

This clonotype was seen at least ten times. The V call is TRBV21-1, the J call TRBJ2-1; the table assigns TRBD2, which was not confirmed against the DNA. TRBV21-1 is assigned pseudogene status. This CDR3 region has 18 residues. The CDR3 DNA reads as TGTGCCAGCAGCGAGGGGCGGACTAGCGGGATCTCCTACAATGAGCAGTTCTTC. It translates to CASSEGRTSGISYNEQFF.

The sample holds many counts of this clonotype. This rearrangement joins TRBV12-5 to TRBJ2-3, with 11 bases that match TRBD2. The CDR3 has 16 residues. The V gene end was trimmed by 1 base and the J gene end by 0 bases; junction bases not matched to a gene: 0. CDR1 and CDR2 (germline): LGHNT, FRNRAP. The chain's CDR3 is CASGLGLAGSTDTQYF. For the CDR3, the DNA is TGTGCTAGTGGTTTGGGACTAGCGGGGAGCACAGATACGCAGTATTTT.

This clonotype was counted at least ten times. The chain employs TRBV7-2 and TRBJ2-5, with unresolved D. Trimming took 0 bases from V and 2 from J, leaving 4 bases between them. This CDR3 comprises 13 residues. Germline loops: CDR1 SGHTA, CDR2 FQGNSA. CDR3 sequence (DNA): TGTGCCAGCAGCTTAGCTTGGCAAGAGACCCAGTACTTC. This encodes CASSLAWQETQYF.

This clonotype was recorded at least ten times. This sequence joins TRBV12-3 or TRBV12-4 and TRBJ1-1; TRBD1 is a possible D gene (5 bases). V lost 6 bases, J lost 8 bases, and 7 bases lay in between. The CDR3 runs 10 residues. The CDR3 DNA is TGTGCCAGCAGGGGGGGAGAAGCTTTCTTT. Translated: CASRGGEAFF.

The chain employs TRBV7-8 and TRBJ2-3; 8 nucleotides line up with TRBD1. Germline V lookup: CDR1 SGHVS, CDR2 FQNEAQ. The length of the CDR3 is 15 residues. The ends lost 5 bases at V and 3 bases at J; junction bases unmatched: 7. In nucleotides, the CDR3 is TGTGCCAGCAGCCTGACAGGGGCTGGGACAGATACGCAGTATTTT. Its protein is CASSLTGAGTDTQYF.

This chain links TRBV5-4 with TRBJ2-2; D gene ambiguous. The CDR3 length is 13 residues. Germline CDR1 SGHNT, CDR2 YYREEE (reference sequence). V was clipped by 0 bases and J by 6 bases, with 6 bases between them. CDR3 bases: TGTGCCAGCAGCTTGGCCGTAGCCGGGGAGCTGTTTTTT. This encodes CASSLAVAGELFF. Combining the CDR3 with reference TRBV5-4 and TRBJ2-2 gives the whole variable domain ETGVTQSPTHLIKTRGQQVTLRCSSQSGHNTVSWYQQALGQGPQFIFQYYREEENGRGNFPPRFSGLQFPNYSSELNVNALELDDSALYLCASSLAVAGELFFGEGSRLTVL.

This clonotype was seen at least ten times. V usage is TRBV10-3 and J usage is TRBJ1-1; D is possibly TRBD1 (5 bases). The CDR3 sequence is 15 residues long. Germline lookup yields CDR1 ENHRY and CDR2 SYGVKD. V gave up 0 bases and J gave up 1 base, with 9 bases separating them. The CDR3 reads CAISESVGQNTEAFF. CDR3 bases: TGTGCCATCAGTGAGTCAGTGGGGCAGAACACTGAAGCTTTCTTT.

This clonotype occurred many times. The rearrangement uses TRBV6-5 and TRBJ1-4; possible D gene TRBD1, 5 bases. Trimming removed 6 bases from V and 5 bases from J, with 16 bases in between. This CDR3 has 15 residues. Germline values: CDR1 MNHEY, CDR2 SVGAGI. DNA for the CDR3: TGTGCCAGCAGACGGAACGGGGGGGGGAATGAAAAACTGTTTTTT. Translation: CASRRNGGGNEKLFF.

This clonotype was detected a few times. V and J are TRBV10-2 and TRBJ1-6; no clear D gene. This CDR3 has 13 residues. Germline assignment: CDR1 WSHSY and CDR2 SAAADI. V was trimmed by 5 bases and J by 5 bases, leaving 7 bases between them. The CDR3 DNA reads as TGCGCCAGCAGTCTGCCCGATAATTCACCCCTCCACTTT. Amino acid sequence: CASSLPDNSPLHF.

The sample holds a few counts of this clonotype. The chain uses TRBV7-9 and TRBJ1-4; D call uncertain. This CDR3 spans 12 amino acids. V lost 7 bases, J lost 7 bases, and 10 bases lay in between. Germline V lookup: CDR1 SEHNR, CDR2 FQNEAQ (reference sequence). CDR3 in amino acids: CASTIAGEKLFF. CDR3 nucleotide sequence: TGTGCCAGCACCATAGCTGGTGAAAAACTGTTTTTT. The whole variable domain, filled in from reference TRBV7-9 and TRBJ1-4, reads DTGVSQNPRHKITKRGQNVTFRCDPISEHNRLYWYRQTLGQGPEFLTYFQNEAQLEKSRLLSDRFSAERPKGSFSTLEIQRTEQGDSAMYLCASTIAGEKLFFGSGTQLSVL.

This clonotype was picked up a small number of times. The chain combines TRBV5-1 with TRBJ1-1; D possibly corresponds to TRBD1 (5 bases). This CDR3 is built from 14 residues. The V end was cut by 4 bases, the J end by 0 bases, with 10 bases between. Germline CDR1 reads SGHRS; CDR2 reads YFSETQ. This chain's CDR3 is CASSVGPLNTEAFF. CDR3 in DNA: TGCGCCAGCAGCGTGGGGCCTCTGAACACTGAAGCTTTCTTT.

This clonotype was seen many times. The chain recombines TRBV28 with TRBJ2-1, with 10 bases fitting TRBD1. Germline CDR1 and CDR2: MDHEN and SYDVKM. The CDR3 length is 17 residues. V was clipped by 3 bases and J by 8 bases; unmatched bases: 13. The CDR3: CASSLRPDRGRKDEQFF. The DNA for the CDR3 is TGTGCCAGCAGTTTGCGCCCCGACAGGGGGCGCAAGGATGAGCAGTTCTTC.

The J gene is TRBJ2-1, the V gene TRBV5-4; TRBD2 matches at 12 bases. The CDR3 has 15 residues. Germline CDR1 and CDR2: SGHNT and YYREEE (reference sequence). Trimming at V came to 10 bases and at J to 10 bases, leaving 15 bases not matched to a gene. The CDR3 spells CAGLVPGLAGGEQFF. DNA of the CDR3: TGTGCCGGCCTCGTCCCGGGACTAGCGGGCGGCGAGCAGTTCTTC.

This clonotype turned up a few times. The rearrangement uses TRBV6-1 and TRBJ2-1; no clear D. Germline loops: CDR1 MNHNS, CDR2 SASEGT. The CDR3 runs 12 residues. V was pared by 4 bases and J by 5 bases, with 6 bases between. This CDR3 is CASSGGNNEQFF. The CDR3 coding sequence is TGTGCCAGCAGTGGAGGAAACAATGAGCAGTTCTTC.

This clonotype was observed at least ten times. The chain links TRBV7-9 to TRBJ2-3, with 7 nucleotides matching TRBD2. V was pared by 1 base and J by 6 bases, with 7 bases of the junction left unmatched. The CDR3 is 15 residues long. Germline-derived CDR1 and CDR2 are SEHNR and FQNEAQ (reference sequence). DNA for the CDR3: TGTGCCAGCAGCTTAGATTTTACTAGCGTGGATACGCAGTATTTT. Translated, it gives CASSLDFTSVDTQYF.

The chain couples TRBV29-1 to TRBJ2-2; no clear D gene. Trimming removed 5 bases from V and 0 bases from J, with 7 bases in between. Looked up from germline, CDR1 is SQVTM and CDR2 is ANQGSEA. The CDR3 covers 13 residues. The CDR3 region has the DNA TGCAGCGTTTCGCGCTCGAACACCGGGGAGCTGTTTTTT. Translating gives CSVSRSNTGELFF.

This clonotype was detected ten times or more. In DNA form, the CDR3 reads TGTGCCACCCTAATATCCGTGACAGGGGGGGATACGCAGTATTTT. This gives the protein CATLISVTGGDTQYF. This chain links TRBV6-6 with TRBJ2-3; 9 bases agree with TRBD1. Germline V gene sequence: CDR1 MNHNY, CDR2 SVGAGI (reference sequence). V lost 10 bases and J lost 6; bases outside the gene matches: 14. The CDR3 totals 15 residues.

The V call is TRBV28, the J call TRBJ2-6, with D unresolved. The germline V and J ends were trimmed by 1 base and 0 bases, with 7 bases remaining between them. Germline loops: CDR1 MDHEN, CDR2 SYDVKM. The CDR3 contains 16 residues. The CDR3 nucleotides read TGTGCCAGCAGTTTATCTCTCGTCTCTGGGGCCAACGTCCTGACTTTC. It specifies CASSLSLVSGANVLTF.

This clonotype was detected many times. The V gene is TRBV11-2, the J gene TRBJ2-1; D remains ambiguous. Trimming left V 0 bases short and J 3 bases short, with 9 bases between. Germline CDR1 reads SGHAT; CDR2 reads FQNNGV. This CDR3 has 15 residues. The CDR3 DNA follows: TGTGCCAGCAGCTTAGATGGGCGGAACTACAATGAGCAGTTCTTC. Translation: CASSLDGRNYNEQFF. The full variable domain, with the rest looked up from reference TRBV11-2 and TRBJ2-1, is EAGVAQSPRYKIIEKRQSVAFWCNPISGHATLYWYQQILGQGPKLLIQFQNNGVVDDSQLPKDRFSAERLKGVDSTLKIQPAKLEDSAVYLCASSLDGRNYNEQFFGPGTRLTVL.

There are many counts of this clonotype. The J gene is TRBJ2-5, the V gene TRBV27, with TRBD1 matching over 7 bases. This CDR3 has 15 residues. Losses at the gene ends were 8 bases for V and 4 bases for J; bases not matched to a gene: 13. CDR1 is MNHEY and CDR2 is SMNVEV in the germline V gene (reference sequence). CDR3 sequence: CASGQVLSEIETQYF. CDR3 DNA sequence: TGTGCCAGCGGACAGGTACTCTCGGAGATAGAGACCCAGTACTTC.

The chain carries TRBV20-1 and TRBJ2-7; no reliable D call. CDR3 length: 15 residues. The germline V and J ends were trimmed by 0 bases and 2 bases, with 14 bases remaining between them. Per germline, CDR1 DFQATT and CDR2 SNEGSKA (reference sequence). CDR3 DNA sequence: TGCAGTGCTAGAGATGCGTGGGCTCCGGCCTACGAGCAGTACTTC. This sequence encodes CSARDAWAPAYEQYF.

This clonotype was recorded at least ten times. The V and J genes are TRBV18 and TRBJ2-1, with 11 bases matching TRBD2. V dropped 6 bases and J dropped 4; count of bases not matched to a gene: 11. This CDR3 is 17 amino acids long. Germline CDR1 is KGHSH and CDR2 is LQKENI. The CDR3 region has the DNA TGTGCCAGCTCCCTTAAGACTAGCGGGGTTGGTTACAATGAGCAGTTCTTC. Protein sequence: CASSLKTSGVGYNEQFF.

This chain uses TRBV20-1 with TRBJ1-6, with 7 bases aligning to TRBD1. The ends lost 5 bases at V and 10 bases at J; junction bases unmatched: 8. Looked up from germline, CDR1 is DFQATT and CDR2 is SNEGSKA (reference sequence). There are 13 residues in the CDR3. The CDR3 region is CSAGPGQSSPLHF. The CDR3 nucleotides are TGCAGTGCTGGACCGGGACAGTCCTCACCCCTCCACTTT.

This clonotype appeared a few times. The chain recombines TRBV2 with TRBJ2-6, with 7 bases aligning to TRBD1. J lost 0 bases, V lost 5 bases, and 7 bases had no gene match. This CDR3 contains 17 residues. Germline values: CDR1 SNHLY, CDR2 FYNNEI. CDR3 in DNA: TGTGCCAGCAGTCCGACAGGGAAGAGCTCTGGGGCCAACGTCCTGACTTTC. Amino acids: CASSPTGKSSGANVLTF.

The chain links TRBV28 to TRBJ2-1, with a weak D call TRBD2 (6 bases). V lost 8 bases to trimming and J lost 6 bases, with 8 bases between them. CDR1 and CDR2 from the germline V gene are MDHEN and SYDVKM. This CDR3 region has 11 residues. The CDR3 loop is CASRGFNEQFF. DNA for the CDR3: TGTGCCAGCCGGGGGTTCAATGAGCAGTTCTTC.

This clonotype was detected many times. The rearrangement joins TRBV3-1 to TRBJ1-3; D is ambiguous. V lost 4 bases to trimming and J lost 9 bases, with 19 bases between them. The germline V gene encodes CDR1 LGHDT and CDR2 YNNKEL (reference sequence). The CDR3 spans 15 residues. The DNA for the CDR3 is TGTGCCAGCAGCCCAGCTTTCGGACGGGAGAGCACCATATATTTT. This sequence encodes CASSPAFGRESTIYF.

The V gene is TRBV12-3 or TRBV12-4, the J gene TRBJ1-1; no reliable D call. This CDR3 comprises 12 residues. The V end lost 4 bases, the J end lost 10 bases, and 13 bases lay between the germline ends. The CDR3 loop reads CASSSRLVGAFF. In DNA form, the CDR3 reads TGTGCCAGCAGTTCCCGCCTCGTGGGAGCTTTCTTT.

The chain employs TRBV3-1 and TRBJ1-6; D remains ambiguous. CDR3 length equals 13 residues. With 6 bases removed from V and 13 bases from J, the gap between germline ends came to 16 bases. The germline V gene has CDR1 LGHDT and CDR2 YNNKEL (reference sequence). The DNA for the CDR3 is TGTGCCAGCAGAACCGGACGCGAAAGTCCCCTCCACTTT. This sequence encodes CASRTGRESPLHF.

Ten or more counts support this clonotype. The chain combines TRBV2 with TRBJ1-4; D perhaps matches TRBD1 (5 bases). CDR3 size: 15 residues. Germline CDR1 is SNHLY and CDR2 is FYNNEI. Deletions cut 2 bases from V and 1 base from J, with 8 bases between. The CDR3 spells CASSEQGRTNEKLFF. In nucleotides, the CDR3 is TGTGCCAGCAGTGAACAGGGTCGAACTAATGAAAAACTGTTTTTT.